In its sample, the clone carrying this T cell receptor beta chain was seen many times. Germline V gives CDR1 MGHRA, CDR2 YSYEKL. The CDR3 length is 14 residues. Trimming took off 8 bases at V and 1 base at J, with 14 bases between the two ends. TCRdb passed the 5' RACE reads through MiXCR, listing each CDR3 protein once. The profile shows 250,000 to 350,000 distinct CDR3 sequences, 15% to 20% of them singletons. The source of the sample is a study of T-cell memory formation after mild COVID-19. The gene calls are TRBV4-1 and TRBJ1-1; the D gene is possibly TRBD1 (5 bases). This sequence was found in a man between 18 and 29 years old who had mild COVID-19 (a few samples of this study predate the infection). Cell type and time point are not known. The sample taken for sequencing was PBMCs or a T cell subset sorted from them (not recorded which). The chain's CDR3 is CASRGFLRNTEAFF. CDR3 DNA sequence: TGCGCCAGCCGGGGCTTCTTACGGAACACTGAAGCTTTCTTT.